This TCR beta chain was documented in a study of technical replicates of blood from a few donors. The repertoire was sequenced with immunoSEQ multiplex PCR; TCRdb's copy has only in-frame clones and lacks some. The sample contains approximately 73,000 clones, just under 95% of which appear only once. The CDR3 spans 12 residues. Germline CDR1 is SGHDT and CDR2 is YYEEEE. The germline V and J ends were trimmed by 0 bases and 8 bases, with 7 bases remaining between them. Sequencing used T cells isolated from PBMCs. This receptor was identified in a human donor in good health. The chain combines TRBV5-6 with TRBJ2-3; tentatively, D is TRBD1 (5 bases). CDR3 bases: TGTGCCAGCAGCTTGGGGGGCGGTACGCAGTATTTT. It codes for CASSLGGGTQYF.